Detailed here is one T cell receptor (beta chain). As originally analysed: The assay estimated nucleated cells by amplifying reference gene primers. Here immunoSEQ multiplex PCR was the method, and the copy in TCRdb shows in-frame clones only, minus some. D and trimming come from the DNA, and the V and J calls and clone size come from that table. The top ten clones hold about 0.8% of a sample with over 100,000 clones, over 80% of them seen once. The sample belongs to a study of blood T cell repertoires in COVID-19. The wider study: Samples of COVID-19 (acute and convalescent) were obtained from the United States, Italy and Spain. Sources were T cells, B-cell-depleted T cells, or PBMCs; the material itself was cDNA or gDNA.

V shed 1 base and J shed 4 bases, with 7 bases lying between them. Germline loops: CDR1 LGHDT, CDR2 YNNKEL (reference sequence). This CDR3 comprises 13 residues. Input material: peripheral blood. This chain connects TRBV3-1 (or the pseudogene TRBV3-2) to TRBJ1-1; D is possibly TRBD1 (5 bases). This receptor was obtained from a woman in her 70s with acute or convalescent COVID-19. This CDR3 is CASSQGGVTEAFF. The CDR3 nucleotides read TGTGCCAGCAGCCAAGGGGGGGTCACTGAAGCTTTCTTT.